The 25 T cell receptor beta chains below all came from one sample that was sequenced in a study of tumor-infiltrating lymphocytes in primary liver carcinoma. Blood RNA came from unsorted whole blood; germline DNA was also extracted. Synthesis of TCR beta cDNA was carried out from 450 to 500 ng total RNA with a constant-region primer. Three nested multiplex PCR rounds, a slightly modified ARM-PCR, produced the libraries for TCR beta. In the first two PCR rounds, TRBV1-TRBV30 forward primers were paired with a C-beta reverse primer, and each round lasted about 9 cycles. MiXCR was run by TCRdb on the multiplex PCR reads, yielding one entry per CDR3 protein. This repertoire shows 330,000 or so distinct CDR3 sequences, 65% found once; its top ten account for 5% to 6.5%. Sequenced: peripheral blood. Receptor source: a man aged 40-55 years with primary liver carcinoma and hepatitis B virus infection.

This clonotype was recorded at least ten times. The chain uses TRBV4-2 and TRBJ2-1, with 8 bases aligning to TRBD2. The CDR3 has 16 amino acids. The V and J ends lost 3 bases and 3 bases, in that order; junction bases with no gene match: 7. Germline V gene lookup returns CDR1 LGHNA and CDR2 YNFKEQ. CDR3 sequence: CASSQIRTSGYNEQFF. Written as DNA, the CDR3 is TGTGCCAGCAGCCAGATACGCACTAGCGGCTACAATGAGCAGTTCTTC.

This clonotype was observed at least ten times. The CDR3 DNA follows: TGCGCCAGCAGCCAAGAGGGGCGGGACCAAGAGACCCAGTACTTC. Its translation is CASSQEGRDQETQYF. The chain recombines TRBV4-1 with TRBJ2-5; D is possibly TRBD1 or TRBD2 (5 bases each). Trimming removed 0 bases at V and 0 bases at J, with 8 bases between. The CDR3 loop spans 15 amino acids. Germline CDR1 is MGHRA and CDR2 is YSYEKL.

This clonotype appeared a single time. A much larger clone sits a single nucleotide away, making a read error possible. The chain couples TRBV6-5 to TRBJ2-7; 7 bases align to TRBD1. The length of the CDR3 is 14 residues. The germline gives CDR1 MNHEY, CDR2 SVGAGI. The CDR3 nucleotides are TGTGCCAGCAGTTACGGGCAGGGGGTACGCGAGCAGAACTTC. It translates to CASSYGQGVREQNF.

Comment on this clonotype: The junction differs from germline at one of its ends, possibly a read error. V usage is TRBV7-9 and J usage is TRBJ2-1; 9 bases match TRBD2. This CDR3 is built from 15 residues. Germline V gene data show CDR1 as SEHNR and CDR2 as FQNEAQ (reference sequence). Here the CDR3 DNA reads TGTGCCAGCAGCCCAGCTGGGGGACTAGCTAATCGATTGAGCTTC. Its translation: CASSPAGGLANRLSF.

The rearrangement links TRBV5-5 to TRBJ1-1, with D hard to call. This CDR3 contains 14 residues. V was shortened by 2 bases and J by 1 base, with 9 bases between the two germline ends. Germline CDR1 reads SGHKS; CDR2 reads YYEKEE (reference sequence). The chain's CDR3 is CASSFTHGNTEAFF. The CDR3, as DNA: TGTGCCAGCAGCTTTACCCATGGGAACACTGAAGCTTTCTTT.

The J gene is TRBJ2-7, the V gene TRBV5-1; 7 nucleotides align to TRBD2. The trim removed 5 bases at V and 2 bases at J, leaving 10 bases unmatched. Germline CDR1 is SGHRS and CDR2 is YFSETQ. CDR3 size: 15 residues. The CDR3 sequence is CASRSGTSQPYEQYF. The CDR3 nucleotides are TGCGCCAGCAGAAGCGGGACCTCACAACCCTACGAGCAGTACTTC.

Concerning this clonotype: This CDR3 is missing its conserved last phenylalanine or tryptophan, likely due to a read error. The V call is TRBV11-2, the J call TRBJ2-5; no firm D call. This CDR3 has 15 residues. Trimming removed 7 bases at V and 3 bases at J, with 18 bases between. CDR1 SGHAT and CDR2 FQNNGV come from the germline V gene. The CDR3 spells CASNPGYMKEETQYS. The CDR3 DNA follows: TGTGCCAGCAACCCCGGATATATGAAAGAAGAGACCCAGTACTCC.

The chain combines TRBV6-5 with TRBJ2-7; no clear D gene. Deletions cut 10 bases from V and 2 bases from J, with 15 bases between. Germline V CDR1 and CDR2: MNHEY, SVGAGI. CDR3 length: 13 amino acids. CDR3 DNA: TGTGCCATTATCAAGCTGGGGACCTACGAGCAGTACTTC. This gives the protein CAIIKLGTYEQYF.

The V and J genes are TRBV6-5 and TRBJ2-7, with D possibly being TRBD1 (6 bases). The CDR3 spans 14 residues. The ends were cut back, 5 bases at V and 9 bases at J, with 20 bases in the middle. The germline CDR1 and CDR2 sequences are MNHEY and SVGAGI. The CDR3 DNA reads TGTGCCAGCAGTCTTCTGACAGGATCCCACGGGCAGTACTTC. Its translation: CASSLLTGSHGQYF.

In regard to this clonotype: Compared with germline, one end of the junction differs, possibly owing to a read error. The CDR3 nucleotides are TGCAGCGTTGAAGCTAAAGGACAGGGGTCTTACGAACAGTACTTC. This encodes CSVEAKGQGSYEQYF. The V and J genes are TRBV29-1 and TRBJ2-7; the match to TRBD1 covers 9 bases. The CDR3 runs 15 residues. Germline CDR1 and CDR2: SQVTM and ANQGSEA.

Comments on this clonotype: Its ends do not fully match the called genes, so a read error is possible. The chain is built from TRBV11-1 and TRBJ2-7, with 7 bases fitting TRBD1. From germline, CDR1 is SGHAT and CDR2 FQDESV (reference sequence). The CDR3 totals 16 residues. CDR3 sequence reads: CDSSLGGNIVRYEQYF. CDR3 sequence (DNA): TGTGACAGCAGCTTAGGGGGCAACATTGTAAGGTACGAGCAGTACTTC.

The CDR3 bases are TGTGCCAGCAGTATCACAGGGGGCCTTAACTATGGCTACACCTTC. Translating gives CASSITGGLNYGYTF. The rearrangement joins TRBV28 to TRBJ1-2; 9 nucleotides agree with TRBD1. CDR1 MDHEN and CDR2 SYDVKM come from the germline V gene. The CDR3 loop spans 15 amino acids. The trim removed 5 bases at V and 1 base at J, leaving 5 bases unmatched.

This clonotype has a handful of counts. The chain has TRBV7-9 and TRBJ2-3; 8 positions match TRBD2. The CDR3 loop spans 16 amino acids. Germline V gene sequence: CDR1 SEHNR, CDR2 FQNEAQ (reference sequence). Trimming cost V 3 bases and J 0 bases; bases outside gene matches: 5. In nucleotides, the CDR3 is TGTGCCAGCAGCTTGGGGACTAGTGGAAGCACAGATACGCAGTATTTT. Its protein product is CASSLGTSGSTDTQYF.

This clonotype has a single count. The V gene is TRBV7-9, the J gene TRBJ1-1, with a weak D call TRBD1 (6 bases). V was clipped by 3 bases and J by 1 base, with 9 bases between them. The CDR3 covers 14 residues. Germline V CDR1 and CDR2: SEHNR, FQNEAQ (reference sequence). This CDR3 is CASSLGARNTEAFF. The CDR3 DNA follows: TGTGCCAGCAGCTTGGGGGCCAGGAACACTGAAGCTTTCTTT.

This clonotype was seen a single time. The J gene is TRBJ2-3, the V gene TRBV29-1; D perhaps matches TRBD2 (7 bases). The V and J ends lost 6 bases and 4 bases respectively, with 17 bases between them. The CDR3 is made up of 14 amino acids. Germline CDR1 reads SQVTM; CDR2 reads ANQGSEA. CDR3 DNA: TGCAGCGTGGGGGCCAGCGGGAAGCCAGATACGCAGTATTTT. It specifies CSVGASGKPDTQYF.

A note on this clonotype: This may come from a read error, since a much larger clone is one base off. The CDR3 here is CGSSVLWAADGYTF. The CDR3 coding sequence is TGTGGCAGCAGTGTCCTCTGGGCGGCCGATGGCTACACCTTC. The gene calls are TRBV6-5 and TRBJ1-2; D remains unclear. CDR1 and CDR2 (germline): MNHEY, SVGAGI. This CDR3 has 14 residues.

In regard to this clonotype: At one end the junction does not follow the germline gene, possibly because of a read error. DNA for the CDR3: TGCAGGGTTGAGGGAGACAGAGCCCAAGAGACCCAGTACTTC. Translation gives CRVEGDRAQETQYF. The V call is TRBV29-1, the J call TRBJ2-5; D tentatively reads TRBD1 or TRBD2 (5 bases each). The CDR3 length is 14 residues. CDR1 and CDR2 (germline): SQVTM, ANQGSEA.

This clonotype was seen only a few times. A much larger clone differs from this one at a single base, so this may be a read error. J is TRBJ2-5 and V is TRBV6-1; D might be TRBD1 or TRBD2, each matching 6 bases. Germline values: CDR1 MNHNS, CDR2 SASEGT. V lost 5 bases to trimming and J lost 5 bases, with 18 bases between them. This CDR3 spans 15 amino acids. The CDR3 DNA is TGTGCCAGCAGTACAAGGGGGGACGGCGGGGAGACCCAGTACTTC. It is translated as CASSTRGDGGETQYF.

The chain couples TRBV5-6 to TRBJ1-2; 7 nucleotides line up with TRBD1. Trimming took 3 bases from V and 6 from J; bases not matched to a gene: 11. CDR1 SGHDT and CDR2 YYEEEE come from the germline V gene. The CDR3 extends over 15 amino acids. The CDR3 sequence: CASSWDSPYHHGYTF. The CDR3 DNA follows: TGTGCCAGCAGCTGGGACAGCCCGTACCACCATGGCTACACCTTC.

In its sample, this clonotype ranks as medium-sized. The chain recombines TRBV11-2 with TRBJ1-1, with 7 positions matching TRBD1. This CDR3 region has 16 residues. Germline V CDR1 and CDR2: SGHAT, FQNNGV. J was trimmed by 6 bases and V by 5 bases; bases with no gene match: 15. CDR3 bases: TGTGCCAGCAGCGCCCGGGACAGCCTCATTAACGCTGAAGCTTTCTTT. It translates to CASSARDSLINAEAFF.

As for this clonotype: The germline gene is not matched at one end of the junction; a read error may be the cause. J is TRBJ1-4 and V is TRBV6-5, with TRBD1 as a possible D gene (5 bases). The CDR3 runs to 14 residues. Germline V gene sequence: CDR1 MNHEY, CDR2 SVGAGI. CDR3 in amino acids: CASSPGRDNEKLFF. In nucleotides, the CDR3 is TGTGCCAGCAGTCCGGGCAGGGATAATGAAAAACTGTTTTTC.

There are many counts of this clonotype. This rearrangement joins TRBV6-2 or TRBV6-3 to TRBJ1-5, with 7 bases identical to TRBD1. V lost 6 bases and J lost 4; bases outside the gene matches: 3. The germline CDR1 and CDR2 sequences are MNHEY and SVGEGT. The CDR3 spans 13 residues. The CDR3 DNA reads TGTGCCAGCAGCACGACAGGGAATCAGCCCCAGCATTTT. Translated, it gives CASSTTGNQPQHF.

This rearrangement joins TRBV10-3 to TRBJ2-4; tentatively, D is TRBD1 (5 bases). The V gene lost 0 bases and the J gene lost 6 bases, with 18 bases spanning the gap. The germline gives CDR1 ENHRY, CDR2 SYGVKD. The CDR3 extends over 17 amino acids. CDR3 residues: CAISESSSGIGINIQYF. The DNA for the CDR3 is TGTGCCATCAGTGAGTCCTCCTCAGGGATTGGCATAAACATTCAGTACTTC.

About this clonotype: A much bigger clone sits one base away, suggesting this may be a read error. This chain links TRBV6-1 with TRBJ1-1; D not certain. Germline-derived CDR1 and CDR2 are MNHNS and SASEGT. V shed 6 bases and J shed 1 base, with 15 bases lying between them. This CDR3 spans 15 amino acids. CDR3 region: CASSERLRGNTEAFF. Written as DNA, the CDR3 is TGTGCCAGCAGCGAGCGACTCCGGGGGAACACTGAAGCTTTCTTT.

On this clonotype itself: This may arise from a read error, as a much more abundant clone is one base away. The chain links TRBV10-3 to TRBJ2-1; perhaps TRBD1 as D (6 bases). The CDR3 runs to 14 residues. Germline CDR1 reads ENHRY; CDR2 reads SYGVKD. The V gene lost 11 bases and the J gene lost 6 bases, with 20 bases spanning the gap. The CDR3 DNA is TGTGCCGCCACAACGGGACATGGTGGCAATGAGCAGTTCTTC. Protein: CAATTGHGGNEQFF.